These 15 T cell receptor beta chains share one sample of origin, sequenced in a study of somatic mutations in cytotoxic T cells in rheumatoid arthritis. Sequencing was performed with immunoSEQ multiplex PCR; in TCRdb, only in-frame clones are kept and a portion is missing. The sample consists of about 23,000 clones, approximately 81% of them appearing once. The sequenced material came from CD8+ T cells sorted from blood. The receptor set was obtained from an adult with rheumatoid arthritis.

The chain employs TRBV6-5 and TRBJ2-3; tentatively, D is TRBD2 (5 bases). There are 16 residues in the CDR3. The germline CDR1 and CDR2 sequences are MNHEY and SVGAGI. V lost 0 bases to trimming and J lost 2 bases, with 12 bases between them. In nucleotides, the CDR3 is TGTGCCAGCAGTTACTCATGGGAGCCTGACACAGATACGCAGTATTTT. Protein: CASSYSWEPDTDTQYF.

The chain uses TRBV10-1 and TRBJ2-2; D unresolved. Trimming pared 2 bases from V and 1 base from J, leaving 23 bases between. The CDR3 has 20 amino acids. CDR1 WNHNN and CDR2 SYGVQD come from the germline V gene (reference sequence). CDR3 in DNA: TGCGCCAGCAGTGAGGGGCGACGGCAGGAAAAGTTTTGGAACACCGGGGAGCTGTTTTTT. Translated: CASSEGRRQEKFWNTGELFF.

This rearrangement joins TRBV5-4 to TRBJ1-4; maybe TRBD1 (6 bases). This CDR3 contains 15 residues. Germline V gene data show CDR1 as SGHNT and CDR2 as YYREEE (reference sequence). Trimming pared 3 bases from V and 7 bases from J, leaving 16 bases between. CDR3 bases: TGTGCCAGCAGCTCCACCGGGACAATGATTGAAAAACTGTTTTTT. Translating it yields CASSSTGTMIEKLFF.

The rearrangement links TRBV7-9 to TRBJ1-6, with D possibly matching TRBD1 (6 bases). Germline V gene lookup returns CDR1 SEHNR and CDR2 FQNEAQ (reference sequence). The CDR3 runs 12 residues. V lost 5 bases, J lost 9 bases, and 8 bases lay in between. The CDR3 coding sequence is TGTGCCAGCAGCGCGGACAGTTCACCCCTCCACTTT. Amino acids: CASSADSSPLHF.

The J gene is TRBJ2-2, the V gene TRBV6-6, with 10 nucleotides matching TRBD2. The CDR3 is 15 amino acids. V lost 6 bases and J lost 5; bases outside the gene matches: 6. Germline V CDR1 and CDR2: MNHNY, SVGAGI (reference sequence). The CDR3 sequence: CASRPGTSETGELFF. The CDR3, as DNA: TGTGCCAGCAGGCCCGGGACTAGCGAGACCGGGGAGCTGTTTTTT.

The chain links TRBV7-8 to TRBJ2-5; 13 bases are a match to TRBD2. Germline CDR1 is SGHVS and CDR2 is FQNEAQ. V lost 5 bases and J lost 5; bases outside the gene matches: 8. This CDR3 has 16 residues. DNA of the CDR3: TGTGCCAGCAGCCCCGGACTAGCGGGGGTCCAGGAGACCCAGTACTTC. Its protein product is CASSPGLAGVQETQYF.

The chain uses TRBV5-5 and TRBJ1-2; possibly TRBD1 for D (5 bases). Trimming left V 5 bases short and J 0 bases short, with 14 bases between. CDR1 is SGHKS and CDR2 is YYEKEE in the germline V gene (reference sequence). The CDR3 length is 15 residues. CDR3 sequence: CASSIRVFANYGYTF. In DNA, the CDR3 is TGTGCCAGCAGTATCAGGGTATTTGCTAACTATGGCTACACCTTC. Supplemented by reference TRBV5-5 and TRBJ1-2, the full variable domain reads DAGVTQSPTHLIKTRGQQVTLRCSPISGHKSVSWYQQVLGQGPQFIFQYYEKEERGRGNFPDRFSARQFPNYSSELNVNALLLGDSALYLCASSIRVFANYGYTFGSGTRLTVV.

In its sample, this clone was seen once. The V call is TRBV7-3, the J call TRBJ1-2; TRBD1 is a possible D gene (5 bases). From germline, CDR1 is SGHTA and CDR2 FQGTGA. The CDR3 is 14 residues long. V lost 8 bases to trimming and J lost 4 bases, with 17 bases between them. The CDR3 nucleotides read TGTGCCAGCCTTCCCGAGGGACGGACCTATGGCTACACCTTC. Translating it yields CASLPEGRTYGYTF. The full variable domain, in which reference TRBV7-3 and TRBJ1-2 provide the parts outside the CDR3, is GAGVSQTPSNKVTEKGKYVELRCDPISGHTALYWYRQSLGQGPEFLIYFQGTGAADDSGLPNDRFFAVRPEGSVSTLKIQRTERGDSAVYLCASLPEGRTYGYTFGSGTRLTVV.

V usage is TRBV19 and J usage is TRBJ2-1; possible D gene TRBD2, 6 bases. The CDR3 totals 15 residues. V lost 6 bases and J lost 7, with 19 bases in between. Germline V gives CDR1 LNHDA, CDR2 SQIVND (reference sequence). CDR3 nucleotides: TGTGCCAGTAGCGGCGGGGCAGGGTACGGGAATGAGCAGTTCTTC. This codes for CASSGGAGYGNEQFF.

CDR3 sequence reads: CATSTSDRVVGGYGYTF. CDR3 bases: TGTGCCACCAGCACCTCCGACAGGGTAGTTGGGGGCTATGGCTACACCTTC. The chain employs TRBV15 and TRBJ1-2; 7 bases are a match to TRBD1. V shed 4 bases, J shed 4 bases, and the junction held 15 bases outside the gene matches. Looked up from germline, CDR1 is LNHNV and CDR2 is YYDKDF (reference sequence). The CDR3 is made up of 17 amino acids. Based on the CDR3 plus reference TRBV15 and TRBJ1-2, the full variable domain is DAMVIQNPRYQVTQFGKPVTLSCSQTLNHNVMYWYQQKSSQAPKLLFHYYDKDFNNEADTPDNFQSRRPNTSFCFLDIRSPGLGDTAMYLCATSTSDRVVGGYGYTFGSGTRLTVV.

The chain recombines TRBV19 with TRBJ2-7; 7 bases map to TRBD1. The trim removed 3 bases at V and 4 bases at J, leaving 6 bases unmatched. The CDR3 is 14 amino acids. Germline assignment: CDR1 LNHDA and CDR2 SQIVND (reference sequence). The CDR3: CASSISTGRYEQYF. As DNA, the CDR3 is TGTGCCAGTAGTATCTCGACAGGGCGGTACGAGCAGTACTTC.

The V gene is TRBV2, the J gene TRBJ1-3; 9 nucleotides align to TRBD1. The CDR3 is 14 amino acids. From germline, CDR1 is SNHLY and CDR2 FYNNEI. Germline trimming cut 6 bases from V and 7 bases from J; bases unmatched to any gene: 7. The CDR3 DNA is TGTGCCAGCAGCTCGACAGGGGGAGGTAACACCATATATTTT. As protein: CASSSTGGGNTIYF.

This chain connects TRBV6-4 to TRBJ1-2, with 7 positions matching TRBD1. The J segment lost 4 bases and the V segment lost 3 bases, leaving 5 bases of the junction unmatched. CDR3 length: 14 residues. CDR1 MRHNA and CDR2 SNTAGT come from the germline V gene. CDR3 amino acids: CASSERDSSYGYTF. The CDR3 nucleotides read TGTGCCAGCAGTGAAAGGGACAGCTCCTATGGCTACACCTTC.

The chain employs TRBV9 and TRBJ2-1, with D maybe TRBD2 (6 bases). The CDR3 covers 15 residues. V was pared by 1 base and J by 2 bases, with 10 bases between. Germline V gives CDR1 SGDLS, CDR2 YYNGEE. For the CDR3, the DNA is TGTGCCAGCAGCGTAATAGGGGAGGCCTACAATGAGCAGTTCTTC. It is translated as CASSVIGEAYNEQFF.

The chain joins TRBV10-3 to TRBJ1-5, with D unresolved. The CDR3 extends over 13 amino acids. Germline values: CDR1 ENHRY, CDR2 SYGVKD. Deletions cut 8 bases from V and 3 bases from J, with 11 bases between. The CDR3 DNA sequence: TGTGCCATCTCGGAGGGATTCAATCAGCCCCAGCATTTT. Translation gives CAISEGFNQPQHF.